This entry lists 15 T cell receptor beta chains sequenced from one sample in a study of T cells in narcolepsy. The assay was immunoSEQ multiplex PCR, and TCRdb's table has in-frame clones only and misses some. The table records about 40,000 clones, approximately 88% of them present only once. Sequencing input: CD45RA- memory CD4+ T cells from PBMCs. The receptors originated from a human donor with narcolepsy.

The rearrangement links TRBV5-8 to TRBJ1-5; no definite D call. The germline gives CDR1 SGHTS, CDR2 YDEGEE. The CDR3 is 10 residues long. Trimming stripped 10 bases from V and 11 bases from J, with 13 bases between. CDR3 bases: TGTGCCCACTTTGGAGTAGCCCAGCATTTT. Amino acids: CAHFGVAQHF.

The chain joins TRBV11-3 to TRBJ2-1, with 7 bases that match TRBD2. V trimming: 1 base; J trimming: 9 bases; junction bases outside the gene matches: 6. CDR1 is SGHNT and CDR2 is YENEEA in the germline V gene. This CDR3 comprises 14 residues. CDR3: CASSLGGTTGEQFF. The DNA of the CDR3 is TGTGCCAGCAGCTTAGGGGGGACTACGGGTGAGCAGTTCTTC.

The V gene is TRBV5-4, the J gene TRBJ1-4; no clear D gene. The CDR3 runs 13 residues. CDR1 and CDR2 from the germline V gene are SGHNT and YYREEE (reference sequence). The germline V and J ends were trimmed by 3 bases and 5 bases, with 8 bases remaining between them. In DNA form, the CDR3 reads TGTGCCAGCAGCTCGGAGGGAAATGAAAAACTGTTTTTT. It yields the protein CASSSEGNEKLFF. Variable domain in full (rest from reference TRBV5-4 and TRBJ1-4): ETGVTQSPTHLIKTRGQQVTLRCSSQSGHNTVSWYQQALGQGPQFIFQYYREEENGRGNFPPRFSGLQFPNYSSELNVNALELDDSALYLCASSSEGNEKLFFGSGTQLSVL.

This chain connects TRBV6-5 to TRBJ2-7; 7 bases match TRBD1. CDR3 length equals 15 residues. Germline assignment: CDR1 MNHEY and CDR2 SVGAGI. Trimming removed 6 bases from V and 5 bases from J; junction bases left unmatched: 13. The CDR3 nucleotides read TGTGCCAGCAGGGCTAGACAGGGTTTAGTCCACGAGCAGTACTTC. This gives the protein CASRARQGLVHEQYF.

This chain uses TRBV7-9 with TRBJ2-1; TRBD2 agrees at 8 bases. The V gene end was trimmed by 9 bases and the J gene end by 5 bases; junction bases not matched to a gene: 6. This CDR3 spans 13 amino acids. The germline V gene has CDR1 SEHNR and CDR2 FQNEAQ (reference sequence). The DNA for the CDR3 is TGTGCCAGTGCTAGCGGGCCGAACAATGAGCAGTTCTTC. Amino acid sequence: CASASGPNNEQFF. Full variable domain (outside the CDR3, taken from reference TRBV7-9 and TRBJ2-1): DTGVSQNPRHKITKRGQNVTFRCDPISEHNRLYWYRQTLGQGPEFLTYFQNEAQLEKSRLLSDRFSAERPKGSFSTLEIQRTEQGDSAMYLCASASGPNNEQFFGPGTRLTVL.

V gene TRBV18 combines with J gene TRBJ1-3, with TRBD1 matching 10 bases. V gave up 3 bases and J gave up 4 bases; unmatched junction bases: 3. The CDR3 consists of 15 residues. Per germline, CDR1 KGHSH and CDR2 LQKENI. The DNA for the CDR3 is TGTGCCAGCTCACCGACGACAGGGGGCGGAAACACCATATATTTT. The encoded protein is CASSPTTGGGNTIYF. The complete variable domain, with remaining parts taken from reference TRBV18 and TRBJ1-3, reads NAGVMQNPRHLVRRRGQEARLRCSPMKGHSHVYWYRQLPEEGLKFMVYLQKENIIDESGMPKERFSAEFPKEGPSILRIQQVVRGDSAAYFCASSPTTGGGNTIYFGEGSWLTVV.

This chain joins TRBV4-2 and TRBJ1-6, with D perhaps matching TRBD1 (6 bases). The CDR3 runs 18 residues. Trimming cost V 2 bases and J 4 bases, with 18 bases left between them. Germline CDR1 reads LGHNA; CDR2 reads YNFKEQ. The CDR3 protein is CASSQPDRRISYNSPLHF. Written as DNA, the CDR3 is TGTGCCAGCAGCCAACCCGACAGGCGCATCTCTTATAATTCACCCCTCCACTTT.

This sequence joins TRBV5-4 and TRBJ2-7; the D is unclear. The J call is uncertain, as TRBJ2-1 better fits the DNA end. Germline V gene sequence: CDR1 SGHNT, CDR2 YYREEE (reference sequence). The length of the CDR3 is 12 residues. CDR3: CASSLKYNEQFF. The CDR3 bases are TGTGCCAGCAGCTTAAAGTACAATGAGCAGTTCTTC.

The table lists this clone with a count of one. This rearrangement joins TRBV2 to TRBJ2-3, with 10 bases identical to TRBD2. This CDR3 spans 14 amino acids. Trimming took 6 bases from V and 7 from J; bases not matched to a gene: 7. Germline V gene data show CDR1 as SNHLY and CDR2 as FYNNEI. CDR3 amino acids: CASRRSGGAYTQYF. CDR3 DNA sequence: TGTGCCAGCAGGCGGAGCGGGGGGGCTTATACGCAGTATTTT.

This chain joins TRBV30 and TRBJ2-2; the D call may be TRBD1 or TRBD2 (5 bases each). This CDR3 is built from 18 residues. Germline V gene sequence: CDR1 GTSNPN, CDR2 SVGIG (reference sequence). Trimming left V 0 bases short and J 5 bases short, with 22 bases between. Here the CDR3 DNA reads TGTGCCTGGAGTGTACAAGGGACGGCCACTTATGGGACCGGGGAGCTGTTTTTT. Protein sequence: CAWSVQGTATYGTGELFF.

This sequence joins TRBV5-4 and TRBJ1-2, with D perhaps matching TRBD1 (5 bases). Trimming pared 7 bases from V and 4 bases from J, leaving 20 bases between. The germline CDR1 and CDR2 sequences are SGHNT and YYREEE (reference sequence). The CDR3 is made up of 15 amino acids. The CDR3 spells CASLSGTSTAYGYTF. The CDR3 DNA is TGTGCCAGCCTCTCCGGGACCTCTACCGCCTATGGCTACACCTTC.

The V and J genes are TRBV6-1 and TRBJ1-1, with D possibly matching TRBD1 (6 bases). This CDR3 is built from 14 residues. V lost 6 bases to trimming and J lost 0 bases, with 11 bases between them. Germline CDR1 and CDR2: MNHNS and SASEGT. CDR3 in DNA: TGTGCCAGCAGGAAGGGGGACTTGAACACTGAAGCTTTCTTT. Translation gives CASRKGDLNTEAFF.

V gene TRBV4-3 combines with J gene TRBJ2-7; D assignment may be TRBD1 or TRBD2 (5 bases each). Germline-derived CDR1 and CDR2 are LGHNA and YSLEER. The CDR3 is made up of 14 amino acids. Trimming cost V 0 bases and J 5 bases, with 11 bases left between them. CDR3 sequence: CASSQDRSGHEQYF. The CDR3 DNA follows: TGCGCCAGCAGCCAAGATAGGTCGGGACACGAGCAGTACTTC.

There are a few counts of this clone. The genes are TRBV11-2 and TRBJ2-2, with D hard to call. CDR1 and CDR2 from the germline V gene are SGHAT and FQNNGV. The CDR3 sequence is 14 residues long. The ends were cut back, 2 bases at V and 3 bases at J, with 7 bases in the middle. CDR3 amino acids: CASSLLGYTGELFF. The CDR3 DNA reads TGTGCCAGCAGCTTACTTGGTTACACCGGGGAGCTGTTTTTT.

The chain joins TRBV5-6 to TRBJ2-1; tentatively, D is TRBD2 (6 bases). The CDR3 contains 15 residues. Trimming left V 4 bases short and J 10 bases short, with 21 bases between. The germline V gene encodes CDR1 SGHDT and CDR2 YYEEEE. The CDR3 loop is CASSKRLGREGEQFF. The CDR3 DNA follows: TGTGCCAGCAGCAAGCGACTAGGGAGAGAGGGGGAGCAGTTCTTC.